The T cell receptor (beta chain) under discussion was sequenced for a study of T-cell reconstitution after alpha-beta-depleted transplantation in children. V dropped 5 bases and J dropped 0; count of bases not matched to a gene: 11. In germline, CDR1 is SGHRS, CDR2 YFSETQ. The CDR3 has 17 amino acids. General study points: Fresh T-cell production supplied most of the T-cell counts and diversity seen one year after transplant. About two months after transplant, alpha-beta T cells reportedly came from several hundred expanded graft clones.

Researchers prepared the TCRbeta library using unique molecular identifiers, the study reports. One entry per CDR3 protein, called by TCRdb with MiXCR from the PCR reads. The table includes just over 7,500 distinct CDR3 sequences, over 9.5% detected once. In its sample, this clonotype was seen many times. Its antigen remains unknown. The source of this sequence is a patient aged 2-15 years who had a stem cell transplant for inherited bone marrow failure, so the T cells may come from the graft donor. The V gene is TRBV5-1, the J gene TRBJ2-1; 7 bases are shared with TRBD1. Sequences were derived from PBMCs, mostly from graft donor cells, sampled 60 days after TCRalphabeta/CD19-depleted stem cell transplant. In DNA, the CDR3 is TGCGCCAGCAGGCAGGCTTACAGGGGTAGCTCCTACAATGAGCAGTTCTTC. Residues: CASRQAYRGSSYNEQFF.